This T cell receptor beta chain was sequenced during a study of blood T cell repertoires in COVID-19. In the study overall: COVID-19 samples collected from the United States, Italy and Spain covered acute and convalescent phases. PBMCs, B-cell-depleted T cells, or T cells were the source of the cDNA or gDNA that made up the material.

The V end was cut by 0 bases, the J end by 7 bases, with 13 bases between. The CDR3 consists of 14 residues. Germline CDR1 reads SGHRS; CDR2 reads YFSETQ. Authors' processing steps: Amplification with reference gene primers provided the estimates of nucleated cell counts. Assay used: immunoSEQ multiplex PCR; TCRdb lists only in-frame clones, some missing. Clone size and V and J calls were adopted from that table, with D and trimming inferred from the DNA. The sample lists around 180,000 clones, around 85% occurring once. In this sample, this clone turned up a few times. Specimen: peripheral blood. The TCR sequence derives from a man aged 65 to 85 with active or convalescent COVID-19. The rearrangement uses TRBV5-1 and TRBJ1-2; D remains unclear. For the CDR3, the DNA is TGCGCCAGCAGCTTGGGGTCGGTCCTTACTGGCTACACCTTC. It translates to CASSLGSVLTGYTF.